The text below deals with one T cell receptor beta chain. Its antigen is not known. Assay: immunoSEQ multiplex PCR; the TCRdb copy retains only in-frame clones and omits some. In the table there are 52,000 or so clones, around 81% of which are singletons. There are 19 residues in the CDR3. The V gene end was trimmed by 1 base and the J gene end by 4 bases; junction bases not matched to a gene: 16. Germline values: CDR1 MGHRA, CDR2 YSYEKL. This record belongs to a study of OX40 agonist ivuxolimab in advanced cancers. Study-level points and caveats: Expanded peripheral T-cell antigen specificity went undetermined. At 0.1 to 3.0 mg/kg, clonal expansion of CD4+ and CD8+ blood T cells had occurred by week 6.

The source was CD4+ or CD8+ T cells sorted from blood, collected in a trial of the OX40 agonist ivuxolimab. The rearrangement links TRBV4-1 to TRBJ2-3; the match to TRBD2 covers 8 bases. The sequence came from an adult with an advanced solid tumor such as melanoma, head and neck, liver or kidney cancer. Written as DNA, the CDR3 is TGCGCCAGCAGCCAAGCCCCCAGCGGGAGAGGTGGTAAGCCAGATACGCAGTATTTT. Translated, it gives CASSQAPSGRGGKPDTQYF.